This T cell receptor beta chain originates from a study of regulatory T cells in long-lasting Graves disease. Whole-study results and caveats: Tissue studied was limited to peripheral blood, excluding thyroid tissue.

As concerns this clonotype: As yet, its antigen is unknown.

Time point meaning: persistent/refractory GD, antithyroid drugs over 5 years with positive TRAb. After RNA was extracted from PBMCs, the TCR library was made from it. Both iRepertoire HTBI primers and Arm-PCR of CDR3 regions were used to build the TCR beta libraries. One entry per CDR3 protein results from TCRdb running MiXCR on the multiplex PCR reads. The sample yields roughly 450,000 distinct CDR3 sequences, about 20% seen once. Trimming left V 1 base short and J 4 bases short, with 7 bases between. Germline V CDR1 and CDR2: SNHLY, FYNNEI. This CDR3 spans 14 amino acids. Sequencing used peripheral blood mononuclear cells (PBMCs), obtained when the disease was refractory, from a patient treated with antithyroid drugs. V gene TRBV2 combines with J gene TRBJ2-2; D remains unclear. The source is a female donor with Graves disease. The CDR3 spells CASSEEARTGELFF. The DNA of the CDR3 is TGTGCCAGCAGTGAAGAAGCCCGCACCGGGGAGCTGTTTTTT.